Below, one T cell receptor beta chain is given with its context. Its antigen is not known. V trimming: 6 bases; J trimming: 0 bases; junction bases outside the gene matches: 7. The germline V gene has CDR1 MDHEN and CDR2 SYDVKM. The CDR3 is 16 residues long. This specimen belongs to a study of high-grade serous ovarian cancer treatment subgroups. Turning to the study itself: Samples averaged around 14,000 reads and about 7,100 unique TCR beta rearrangements. Points from the study as a whole: TCR relatedness rose with neoantigen level and trended with mutation load. Repertoire similarity ranged roughly 0.11 to 0.85 between tumors of one patient. Only CDR3 was analyzed; CDR1 and CDR2 were not.

TCRdb's copy holds only in-frame clones and misses some; the assay was immunoSEQ multiplex PCR. The table includes about 4,000 clones, 76% detected once. Tumor tissue was taken before any definitive surgery or chemotherapy was given. Sequenced input: tumor tissue. The TCR comes from a human donor with high-grade serous ovarian cancer. The genes are TRBV28 and TRBJ1-5; 8 nucleotides match TRBD1. CDR3 residues: CASSLGTGDSNQPQHF. The DNA of the CDR3 is TGTGCCAGCAGCCTAGGGACAGGAGATAGCAATCAGCCCCAGCATTTT.